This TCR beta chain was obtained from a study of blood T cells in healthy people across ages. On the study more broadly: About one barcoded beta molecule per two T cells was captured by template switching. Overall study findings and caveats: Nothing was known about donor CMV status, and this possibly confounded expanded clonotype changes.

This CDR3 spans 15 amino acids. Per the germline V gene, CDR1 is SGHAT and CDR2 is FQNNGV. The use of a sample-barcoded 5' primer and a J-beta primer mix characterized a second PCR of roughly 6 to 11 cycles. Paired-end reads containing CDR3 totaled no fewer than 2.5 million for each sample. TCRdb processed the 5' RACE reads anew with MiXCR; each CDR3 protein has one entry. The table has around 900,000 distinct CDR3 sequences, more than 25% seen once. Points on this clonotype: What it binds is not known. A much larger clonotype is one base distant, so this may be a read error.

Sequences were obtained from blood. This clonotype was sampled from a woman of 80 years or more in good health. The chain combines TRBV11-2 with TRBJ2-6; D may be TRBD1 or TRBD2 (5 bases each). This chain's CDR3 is CASSASGFGANVRTF. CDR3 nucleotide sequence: TGTGCCAGCAGCGCCTCAGGGTTCGGGGCCAACGTCCGGACTTTC.